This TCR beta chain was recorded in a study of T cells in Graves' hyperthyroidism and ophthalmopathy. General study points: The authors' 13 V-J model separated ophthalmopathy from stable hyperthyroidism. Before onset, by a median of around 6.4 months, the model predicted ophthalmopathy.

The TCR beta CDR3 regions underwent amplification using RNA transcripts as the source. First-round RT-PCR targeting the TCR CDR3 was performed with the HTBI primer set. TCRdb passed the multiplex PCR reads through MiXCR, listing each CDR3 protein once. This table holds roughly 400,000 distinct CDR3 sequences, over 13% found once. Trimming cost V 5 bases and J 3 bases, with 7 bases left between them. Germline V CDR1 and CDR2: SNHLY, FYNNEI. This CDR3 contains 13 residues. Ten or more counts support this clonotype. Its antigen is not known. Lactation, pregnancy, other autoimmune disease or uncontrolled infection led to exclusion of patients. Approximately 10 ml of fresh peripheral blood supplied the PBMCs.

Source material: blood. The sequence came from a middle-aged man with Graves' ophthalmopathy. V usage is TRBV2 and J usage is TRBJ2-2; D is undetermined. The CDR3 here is CASSITDTGELFF. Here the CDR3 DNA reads TGTGCCAGCAGTATTACGGACACCGGGGAGCTGTTTTTT.